This TCR beta chain was sequenced for a study of blood T cell repertoires in COVID-19. Clones were read by immunoSEQ multiplex PCR, and TCRdb kept only the in-frame ones, dropping some. The table shows 130,000 to 150,000 clones, with 80% occurring only once. Per the germline V gene, CDR1 is LNHDA and CDR2 is SQIVND (reference sequence). Trimming shortened V by 7 bases and J by 3 bases, and 13 bases separated the two germline ends. The CDR3 sequence is 14 residues long. The sample taken for sequencing was peripheral blood. This sequence originates from a man between 70 and 80 years old who had recovered from COVID-19. V and J are TRBV19 and TRBJ1-5; unclear D gene. The CDR3 region has the DNA TGTGCCAGTACTGGTACAGCCCTCAATCAGCCCCAGCATTTT. Its translation: CASTGTALNQPQHF.